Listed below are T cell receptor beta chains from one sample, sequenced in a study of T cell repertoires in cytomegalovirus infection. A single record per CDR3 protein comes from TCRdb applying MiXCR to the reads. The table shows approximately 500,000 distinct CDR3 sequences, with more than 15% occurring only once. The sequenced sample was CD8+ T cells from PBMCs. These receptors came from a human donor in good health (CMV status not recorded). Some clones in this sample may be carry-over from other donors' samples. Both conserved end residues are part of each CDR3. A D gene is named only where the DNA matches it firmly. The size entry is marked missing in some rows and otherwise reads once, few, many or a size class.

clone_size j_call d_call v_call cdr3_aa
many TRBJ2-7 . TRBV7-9 CASSPRDPSFYEQYF
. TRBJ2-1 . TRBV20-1 CSAPAPSSYNEQFF
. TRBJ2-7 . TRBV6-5 CASSNRQRAYEQYF
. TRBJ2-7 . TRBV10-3 CAISAKGDGTYEQYF
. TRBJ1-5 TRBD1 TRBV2 CASRRDSYSNQPQHF
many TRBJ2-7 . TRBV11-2 CASSLADNYYEQYF
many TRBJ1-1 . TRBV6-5 CATNQGMNTEAFF
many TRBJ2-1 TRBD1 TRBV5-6 CASSLDRGNEQFF
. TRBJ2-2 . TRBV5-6 CASSPLTESGELFF
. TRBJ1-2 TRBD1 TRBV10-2 CASSEQGTDLGYGYTF
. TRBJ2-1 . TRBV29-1 CSVEPRGADNEQFF
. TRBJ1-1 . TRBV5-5 CASSYRDPMNTEAFF
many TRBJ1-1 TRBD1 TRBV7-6 CASSLGTGDLGVFF
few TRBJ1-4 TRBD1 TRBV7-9 CASSLDREEKLFF
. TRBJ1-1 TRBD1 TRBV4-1 CASSQTGVAEAFF
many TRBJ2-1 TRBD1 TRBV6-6 CASSAGQGSAYNEQFF
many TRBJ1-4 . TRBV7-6 CASSLPGEATNEKLFF
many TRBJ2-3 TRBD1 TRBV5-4 CASSFRDSSTDTQYF
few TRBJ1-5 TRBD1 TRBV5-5 CASSYLGTGPQPQHF
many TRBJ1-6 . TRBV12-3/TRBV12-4 CAIPHGAGDDSPLHF
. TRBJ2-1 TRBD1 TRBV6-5 CASSYEQGNPYNEQFF
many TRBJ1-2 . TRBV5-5 CASSLDSPYGYTF
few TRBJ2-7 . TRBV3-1 CASSHKDSADGEQYF
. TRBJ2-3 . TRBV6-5 CASSSARDGPPPTDTQYF
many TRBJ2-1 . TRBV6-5 CASSSRSGRHNEQFF
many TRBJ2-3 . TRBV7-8 CASSLDRLKGRGDTQYF
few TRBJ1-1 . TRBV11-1 CASRPGPATAEAFF
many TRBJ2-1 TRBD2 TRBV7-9 CASSFGRIPYNEQFF